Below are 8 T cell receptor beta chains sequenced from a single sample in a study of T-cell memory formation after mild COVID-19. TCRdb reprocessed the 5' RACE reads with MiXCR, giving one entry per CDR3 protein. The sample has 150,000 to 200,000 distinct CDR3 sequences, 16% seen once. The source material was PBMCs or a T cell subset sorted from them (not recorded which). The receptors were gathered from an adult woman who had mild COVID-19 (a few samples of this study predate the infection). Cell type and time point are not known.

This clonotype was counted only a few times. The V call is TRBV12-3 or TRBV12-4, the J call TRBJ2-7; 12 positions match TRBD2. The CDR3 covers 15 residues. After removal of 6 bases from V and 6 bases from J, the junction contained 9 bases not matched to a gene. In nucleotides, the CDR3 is TGTGCCAGCAGCTCACTAGCGGGGGGAATTGGCGAGCAGTACTTC. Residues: CASSSLAGGIGEQYF.

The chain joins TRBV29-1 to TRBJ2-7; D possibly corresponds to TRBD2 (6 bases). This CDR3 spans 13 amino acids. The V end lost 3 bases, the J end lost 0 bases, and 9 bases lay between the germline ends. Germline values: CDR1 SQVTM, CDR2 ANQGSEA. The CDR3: CSVDFGSSYEQYF. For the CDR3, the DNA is TGCAGCGTTGACTTCGGGAGCTCCTACGAGCAGTACTTC.

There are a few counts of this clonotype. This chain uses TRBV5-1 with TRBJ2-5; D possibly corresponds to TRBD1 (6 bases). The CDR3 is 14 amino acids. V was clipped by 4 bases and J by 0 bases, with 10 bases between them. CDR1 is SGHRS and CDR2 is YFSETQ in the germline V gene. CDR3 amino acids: CASSLRTDQETQYF. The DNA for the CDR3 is TGCGCCAGCAGCCTCCGGACAGACCAAGAGACCCAGTACTTC.

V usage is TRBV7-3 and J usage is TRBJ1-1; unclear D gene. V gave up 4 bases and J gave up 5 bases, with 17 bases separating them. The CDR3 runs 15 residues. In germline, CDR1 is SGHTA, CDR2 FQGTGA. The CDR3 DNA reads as TGTGCCAGCAGCTCGGTGGGAATTTCGGCAACTGAAGCTTTCTTT. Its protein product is CASSSVGISATEAFF. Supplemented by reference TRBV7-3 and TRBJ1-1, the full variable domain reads GAGVSQTPSNKVTEKGKYVELRCDPISGHTALYWYRQSLGQGPEFLIYFQGTGAADDSGLPNDRFFAVRPEGSVSTLKIQRTERGDSAVYLCASSSVGISATEAFFGQGTRLTVV.

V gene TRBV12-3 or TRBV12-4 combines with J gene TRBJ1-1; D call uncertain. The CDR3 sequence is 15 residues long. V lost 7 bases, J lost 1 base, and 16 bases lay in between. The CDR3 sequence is CASKRRAGWNTEAFF. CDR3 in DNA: TGTGCCAGCAAAAGGAGGGCAGGTTGGAACACTGAAGCTTTCTTT.

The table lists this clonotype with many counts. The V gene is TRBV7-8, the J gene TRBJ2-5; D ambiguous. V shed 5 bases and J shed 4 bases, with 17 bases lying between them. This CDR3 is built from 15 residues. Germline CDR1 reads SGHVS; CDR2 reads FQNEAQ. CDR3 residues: CASSPRGRSRETQYF. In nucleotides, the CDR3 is TGTGCCAGCAGCCCCCGAGGACGGTCGCGAGAGACCCAGTACTTC.

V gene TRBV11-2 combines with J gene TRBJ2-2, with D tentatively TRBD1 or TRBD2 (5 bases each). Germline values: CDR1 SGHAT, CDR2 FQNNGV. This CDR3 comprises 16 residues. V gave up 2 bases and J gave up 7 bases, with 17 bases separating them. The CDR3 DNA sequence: TGTGCCAGCAGCTTAATCCGGGACGCCCTTATCGGGGAGCTGTTTTTT. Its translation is CASSLIRDALIGELFF. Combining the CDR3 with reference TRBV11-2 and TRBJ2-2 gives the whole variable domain EAGVAQSPRYKIIEKRQSVAFWCNPISGHATLYWYQQILGQGPKLLIQFQNNGVVDDSQLPKDRFSAERLKGVDSTLKIQPAKLEDSAVYLCASSLIRDALIGELFFGEGSRLTVL.

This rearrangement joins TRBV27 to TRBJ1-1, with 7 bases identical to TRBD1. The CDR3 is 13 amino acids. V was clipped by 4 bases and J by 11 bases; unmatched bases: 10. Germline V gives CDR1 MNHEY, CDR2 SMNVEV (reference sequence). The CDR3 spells CASSSRGKEEAFF. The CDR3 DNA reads TGTGCCAGCAGTTCCAGGGGGAAGGAAGAGGCTTTCTTT.